This T cell receptor (beta chain) was sequenced in a study of blood T cell repertoires in COVID-19. Across the study: The United States, Italy and Spain were the sources of the acute and convalescent COVID-19 samples. T cells, B-cell-depleted T cells, or PBMCs provided the cDNA or gDNA that served as material.

CDR1 is SGHNT and CDR2 is YYREEE in the germline V gene (reference sequence). Germline trimming cut 5 bases from V and 4 bases from J; bases unmatched to any gene: 7. The CDR3 runs to 14 residues. Authors' analysis steps: Estimated nucleated cell counts came from reference gene primer amplification. Sequencing was performed with immunoSEQ multiplex PCR; in TCRdb, only in-frame clones are kept and a portion is missing. The DNA gave D and trimming, while V, J and clone size come from that table. The sample has around 130,000 clones; 70% to 90% are singletons. The source is a human donor in a cohort sampled during active COVID-19. The chain couples TRBV5-4 to TRBJ2-7, with TRBD2 matching over 9 bases. The material sequenced was peripheral blood. The CDR3 nucleotides read TGTGCCAGCAGTCCCGGGACTAGCAGATACGAGCAGTACTTC. This translates into CASSPGTSRYEQYF.